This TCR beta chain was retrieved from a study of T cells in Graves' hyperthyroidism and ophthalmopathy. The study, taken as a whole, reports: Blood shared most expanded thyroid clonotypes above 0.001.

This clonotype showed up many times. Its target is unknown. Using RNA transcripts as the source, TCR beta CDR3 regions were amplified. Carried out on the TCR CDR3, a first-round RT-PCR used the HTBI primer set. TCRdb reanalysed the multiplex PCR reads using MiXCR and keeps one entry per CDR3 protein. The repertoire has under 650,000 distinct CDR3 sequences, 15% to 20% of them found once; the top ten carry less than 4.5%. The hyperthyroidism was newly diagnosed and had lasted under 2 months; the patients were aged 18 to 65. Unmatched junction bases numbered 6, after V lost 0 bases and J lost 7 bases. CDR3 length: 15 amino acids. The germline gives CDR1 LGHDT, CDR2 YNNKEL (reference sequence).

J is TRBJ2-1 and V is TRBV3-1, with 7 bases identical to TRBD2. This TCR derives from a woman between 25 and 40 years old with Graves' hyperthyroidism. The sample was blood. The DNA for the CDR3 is TGTGCCAGCAGCCAAGAGGCTAGCGGTGGGAATGAGCAGTTCTTC. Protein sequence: CASSQEASGGNEQFF.